This T cell receptor beta chain was captured in a study of blood T cell repertoires in COVID-19. About the research overall: Both acute and convalescent COVID-19 samples were obtained from the United States, Italy and Spain. T cells, B-cell-depleted T cells, or PBMCs supplied cDNA or gDNA.

In this sample, this clone turned up a few times. The CDR3 is made up of 12 amino acids. V lost 6 bases to trimming and J lost 13 bases, with 18 bases between them. In germline, CDR1 is MDHEN, CDR2 SYDVKM. How the authors handled the data: How many nucleated cells were present was estimated from reference gene primer amplification. Method: immunoSEQ multiplex PCR; TCRdb's copy keeps in-frame clones and lacks some. D and trimming were read from the DNA, whereas the V and J calls and clone size are those reported in that table. In the table there are about 220,000 clones, 80% of which are singletons. Material: peripheral blood. This sequence originates from a human donor in a cohort sampled during active COVID-19. This rearrangement joins TRBV28 to TRBJ1-1; TRBD1 is a possible D gene (6 bases). The CDR3 here is CASRPPGTSGFF. The CDR3 DNA follows: TGTGCCAGCAGGCCACCCGGGACATCTGGTTTCTTT.